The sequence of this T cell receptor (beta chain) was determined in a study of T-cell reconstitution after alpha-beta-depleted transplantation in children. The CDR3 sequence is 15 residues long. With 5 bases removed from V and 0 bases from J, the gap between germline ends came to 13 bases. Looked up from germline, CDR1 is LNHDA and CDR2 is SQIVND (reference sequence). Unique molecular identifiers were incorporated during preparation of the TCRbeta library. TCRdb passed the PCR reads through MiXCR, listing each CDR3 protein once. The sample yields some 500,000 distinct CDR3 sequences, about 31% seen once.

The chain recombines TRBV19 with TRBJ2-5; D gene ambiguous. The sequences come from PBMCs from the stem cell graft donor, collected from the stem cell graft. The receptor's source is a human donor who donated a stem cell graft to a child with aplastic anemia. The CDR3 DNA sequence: TGTGCCAGTAGTCCTCAACTTAGCAACCAAGAGACCCAGTACTTC. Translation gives CASSPQLSNQETQYF.